The next 10 T cell receptor beta chains were all read from a single sample in a study of T cells after yellow fever vaccination. TCRdb passed the 5' RACE reads through MiXCR, listing each CDR3 protein once. Of roughly 310,000 distinct CDR3 sequences listed, about 3.5% are singletons. The material sequenced was PBMCs, taken on the day of the yellow fever booster vaccination. Source of these receptors: a man between 18 and 35 years old who received the YFV17D yellow fever vaccine.

The gene calls are TRBV24-1 and TRBJ1-5, with TRBD1 matching 10 bases. V lost 4 bases and J lost 2; bases outside the gene matches: 4. Germline CDR1 KGHDR, CDR2 SFDVKD. The CDR3 covers 16 residues. The CDR3 loop reads CATSDPGTGGNQPQHF. CDR3 bases: TGTGCCACCAGTGACCCCGGGACAGGGGGCAATCAGCCCCAGCATTTT.

This chain joins TRBV7-2 and TRBJ2-5; a weak D match, TRBD2 (6 bases). The V gene lost 5 bases and the J gene lost 1 base, with 11 bases spanning the gap. The CDR3 covers 14 residues. Looked up from germline, CDR1 is SGHTA and CDR2 is FQGNSA. The CDR3 DNA is TGTGCCAGCAGCGGGGCGGGGAGCCAAGAGACCCAGTACTTC. Translation gives CASSGAGSQETQYF. The full variable domain, completed using reference TRBV7-2 and TRBJ2-5, is GAGVSQSPSNKVTEKGKDVELRCDPISGHTALYWYRQSLGQGLEFLIYFQGNSAPDKSGLPSDRFSAERTGGSVSTLTIQRTQQEDSAVYLCASSGAGSQETQYFGPGTRLLVL.

Ten or more counts support this clonotype. The chain recombines TRBV7-2 with TRBJ2-2; 9 bases line up with TRBD2. CDR1 and CDR2 (germline): SGHTA, FQGNSA. CDR3 size: 18 residues. After removal of 2 bases from V and 4 bases from J, the junction contained 11 bases not matched to a gene. The CDR3 DNA sequence: TGTGCCAGCAGCTTACTCTGGCGGGGGGGCTCGAGCACCGGGGAGCTGTTTTTT. Amino acids: CASSLLWRGGSSTGELFF. The full variable domain, with the rest looked up from reference TRBV7-2 and TRBJ2-2, is GAGVSQSPSNKVTEKGKDVELRCDPISGHTALYWYRQSLGQGLEFLIYFQGNSAPDKSGLPSDRFSAERTGGSVSTLTIQRTQQEDSAVYLCASSLLWRGGSSTGELFFGEGSRLTVL.

This clonotype came up a few times. V usage is TRBV9 and J usage is TRBJ1-1; TRBD1 is a possible D gene (5 bases). V lost 0 bases, J lost 1 base, and 28 bases lay in between. Germline V gene data show CDR1 as SGDLS and CDR2 as YYNGEE. This CDR3 contains 21 residues. The CDR3 nucleotides read TGTGCCAGCAGCGTAGCCCCCCTACCCCGGGACGCTGGGGTTGCGAACACTGAAGCTTTCTTT. Its protein is CASSVAPLPRDAGVANTEAFF.

This clonotype occurred a few times. CDR3 nucleotide sequence: TGCGCCAGCAGCTTGGGGTTCCTGTACTCTGGGGCCAACGTCCTGACTTTC. Encoded protein: CASSLGFLYSGANVLTF. The genes are TRBV5-1 and TRBJ2-6, with no clear D. The V gene lost 0 bases and the J gene lost 0 bases, with 10 bases spanning the gap. The CDR3 consists of 17 residues. The germline V gene encodes CDR1 SGHRS and CDR2 YFSETQ.

About this clonotype itself: Since a much larger clone is just one base distant, this may be a read error. The chain recombines TRBV5-1 with TRBJ2-7; the D call may be TRBD1 or TRBD2 (5 bases each). The CDR3 totals 14 residues. Germline V CDR1 and CDR2: SGHRS, YFSETQ. CDR3 coding DNA: TGCGCCAGCTGCTTCTGGCAGGGAGACTACGAGCAGTACTTC. It codes for CASCFWQGDYEQYF.

About this clonotype: The junction does not match germline at one end; this may be a read error. The rearrangement links TRBV6-5 to TRBJ1-2; TRBD1 matches 7 bases. The length of the CDR3 is 15 residues. The germline CDR1 and CDR2 sequences are MNHEY and SVGAGI. CDR3 in DNA: TGTGCCAGCAGGCCGACAGGGTTGGCTAACTATGGCTACTCCTTC. It translates to CASRPTGLANYGYSF.

At least ten counts were recorded for this clonotype. The chain uses TRBV18 and TRBJ2-1; TRBD1 might be the D (6 bases). The CDR3 extends over 16 amino acids. Per germline, CDR1 KGHSH and CDR2 LQKENI. With 3 bases removed from V and 6 bases from J, the gap between germline ends came to 18 bases. CDR3: CASSPEPSGAGNEQFF. Here the CDR3 DNA reads TGTGCCAGCTCACCCGAGCCGTCAGGGGCTGGCAATGAGCAGTTCTTC.

This clonotype was counted many times. This chain joins TRBV19 and TRBJ2-1; D is unclear. The V gene's germline CDR1 is LNHDA and CDR2 SQIVND (reference sequence). The CDR3 spans 13 residues. Trimming stripped 3 bases from V and 8 bases from J, with 11 bases between. The CDR3, as DNA: TGTGCCAGTAGTATTGCACCTGGGGATGAGCAGTTCTTC. It codes for CASSIAPGDEQFF.

This clonotype was seen only a few times. J is TRBJ1-1 and V is TRBV14; D uncertain. The CDR3 totals 15 residues. Between the trimmed V and J ends, which lost 1 base and 5 bases, there was a span of 14 bases. The germline V gene has CDR1 SGHDN and CDR2 FVKESK. The CDR3 reads CASSQGLGRFTEAFF. CDR3 in DNA: TGTGCCAGCAGCCAAGGATTAGGGAGATTTACTGAAGCTTTCTTT.